This is a list of T cell receptor beta chains from one sample in a study of OX40 agonist ivuxolimab in advanced cancers. Sequenced by immunoSEQ multiplex PCR; TCRdb stores in-frame clones only, minus some. The repertoire holds approximately 61,000 clones, with about nine tenths as singletons. The material sequenced was CD4+ or CD8+ T cells sorted from blood, taken in a trial of the OX40 agonist ivuxolimab. These receptor sequences come from an adult with an advanced solid tumor such as melanoma, head and neck, liver or kidney cancer. The CDR3 runs from the conserved cysteine through the conserved F or W. The D gene is left open where the match is weak. Size is omitted from some rows. Given values are once, few, many or a class for expanded clones.

>TRBV28|TRBJ1-5|.|.
TGTGCCAGCAGTTTATGGGGGGGAGGGCCCCAGCATTTT
CASSLWGGGPQHF
>TRBV11-2|TRBJ2-2|.|.
TGTGCCAGCAGCTTAGCAGGGTCGAACACCGGGGAGCTGTTTTTT
CASSLAGSNTGELFF
>TRBV9|TRBJ1-2|.|.
TGTGCCAGCAGCGAACAGGGAGCTAACTATGGCTACACCTTC
CASSEQGANYGYTF
>TRBV30|TRBJ2-5|TRBD2|.
TGTGCCTGGAGTGGAAGACTAGCGGGAGTTTTCGGAGAGACCCAGTACTTC
CAWSGRLAGVFGETQYF
>TRBV9|TRBJ2-7|TRBD2|.
TGTGCCAGCAGCGTAGAGGTAGCGGGCTTCTCCGAGCAGTACTTC
CASSVEVAGFSEQYF
>TRBV7-9|TRBJ2-1|.|once
TGTGCCAGCAGCACGGACGACGCCTACAATGAGCAGTTCTTC
CASSTDDAYNEQFF
>TRBV19|TRBJ2-5|.|.
TGTGCCAGTAGTATAGACATTCAGGAGACCCAGTACTTC
CASSIDIQETQYF
>TRBV6-5|TRBJ1-1|.|once
TGTGCCAGCAGTTACTCGACGGGCGAGGTAGGCACTGAAGCTTTCTTT
CASSYSTGEVGTEAFF
>TRBV7-2|TRBJ2-7|TRBD2|.
TGTGCCAGCAGCCCGGGACTAGCGCAATACGAGCAGTACTTC
CASSPGLAQYEQYF
>TRBV7-2|TRBJ2-7|TRBD1|.
TGTGCCAGCAGCCGCCCGGAGCAGCATGGACAGGGTGCCTACGAGCAGTACTTC
CASSRPEQHGQGAYEQYF
>TRBV27|TRBJ1-1|.|.
TGTGCCAGCAGTTTATCGAGCCAGGGTACTGAAGCTTTCTTT
CASSLSSQGTEAFF
>TRBV18|TRBJ2-5|TRBD2|.
TGTGCCAGCTCACCAGTAGCGGGCATACCCCGGGTTGAGACCCAGTACTTC
CASSPVAGIPRVETQYF
>TRBV7-9|TRBJ2-5|.|.
TGTGCCAGCAGGGCAGGGGATCAAGAGACCCAGTACTTC
CASRAGDQETQYF
>TRBV18|TRBJ2-1|TRBD2|.
TGTGCCAGCTCACCCCCAGAGCCAGCGGGAGCGCCTAACAATGAGCAGTTCTTC
CASSPPEPAGAPNNEQFF
>TRBV11-3|TRBJ1-5|.|.
TGTGCCAGCAGCAGGAGGGGAATCGGCAATCAGCCCCAGCATTTT
CASSRRGIGNQPQHF
>TRBV4-1|TRBJ1-4|TRBD1|.
TGCGCCAGCAGCCAAGTTATGGGGACAGCGTTTAATGAAAAACTGTTTTTT
CASSQVMGTAFNEKLFF
>TRBV27|TRBJ2-3|TRBD2|.
TGTGCCAGCAGGTCCGGGACTAGCGGGAGGGCCACGCAGTATTTT
CASRSGTSGRATQYF
>TRBV11-2|TRBJ1-1|TRBD1|.
TGTGCCAGCAGCTGGGGACAGGGGGCGGTTTCGAACACTGAAGCTTTCTTT
CASSWGQGAVSNTEAFF
>TRBV5-6|TRBJ2-3|.|.
TGTGCCAGCAGCTTTATCACAGATACGCAGTATTTT
CASSFITDTQYF
>TRBV5-6|TRBJ2-7|TRBD1|.
TGTGCCAGCAGCTTGGGAGGGACAGGTTCCTACGAGCAGTACTTC
CASSLGGTGSYEQYF
>TRBV7-9|TRBJ2-7|.|.
TGTGCCAGCAGCTTAGAGGGACAAATCTACGAGCAGTACTTC
CASSLEGQIYEQYF
>TRBV28|TRBJ2-7|.|once
TGTGCCAGCAGTCAACAGGGGGGGTTATACGAGCAGTACTTC
CASSQQGGLYEQYF
>TRBV9|TRBJ2-1|.|once
TGTGCCAGCAGCGTAGCCGCTAGCGCCGCTGGTGAGCAGTTCTTC
CASSVAASAAGEQFF
>TRBV11-2|TRBJ2-7|TRBD2|.
TGTGCCAGCAGCTTAGCTAGCGGCGTTTTGGACGAGCAGTACTTC
CASSLASGVLDEQYF
>TRBV2|TRBJ1-1|TRBD1|.
TGTGCCAGCAGCCGAGAGAGACGACAGGGGGCGAGAACTGAAGCTTTCTTT
CASSRERRQGARTEAFF
>TRBV5-1|TRBJ1-1|.|.
TGCGCCAGCAGCTTGGCCTTCGGGGGGGCTGAAGCTTTCTTT
CASSLAFGGAEAFF
>TRBV6-1|TRBJ1-4|.|once
TGTGCCAGTCTTACCGGGACTGGTAATGAAAAACTGTTTTTT
CASLTGTGNEKLFF
>TRBV5-1|TRBJ1-1|TRBD1|.
TGCGCCAGCAGCTTAGGGACAGCGCCGTTGACGGACACTGAAGCTTTCTTT
CASSLGTAPLTDTEAFF
>TRBV9|TRBJ2-1|TRBD1|.
TGTGCCAGCAGCGTAGAGGGGGCAACCTACAATGAGCAGTTCTTC
CASSVEGATYNEQFF
>TRBV7-9|TRBJ2-7|TRBD2|.
TGTGCCAGCAGCTTAGGGACTAGCGGGAGTTACGAGCAGTACTTC
CASSLGTSGSYEQYF
>TRBV10-1|TRBJ1-2|.|.
TGCGCCAGCAGTGAAGGAGGGAGCTATGGCTACACCTTC
CASSEGGSYGYTF
>TRBV2|TRBJ2-7|TRBD1|.
TGTGCCAGCAGTGATCGGGACAGGGGGGCCTACGAGCAGTACTTC
CASSDRDRGAYEQYF
>TRBV7-6|TRBJ2-7|.|once
TGTGCCAGCAGCTTATCTGACGGATCCTACGAGCAGTACTTC
CASSLSDGSYEQYF
>TRBV7-6|TRBJ2-3|.|.
TGTGCCAGCAGTGAGGGGGGACCCATTGATACGCAGTATTTT
CASSEGGPIDTQYF
>TRBV11-3|TRBJ1-1|.|.
TGTGCCAGCAGCTTAGTATCCAGGAATACTGAAGCTTTCTTT
CASSLVSRNTEAFF
>TRBV11-3|TRBJ2-1|TRBD2|.
TGTGCCAGCAGCTTAGGCCTAGCGGGATACAATGAGCAGTTCTTC
CASSLGLAGYNEQFF